The T cell receptor (beta chain) described here comes from a study of cytomegalovirus exposure and HLA in healthy donors. Overall study: The study's early data release held some 85 million unique TCRs from HLA-typed donors.

Comments on this clone: What it recognizes is unknown.

CDR1 is MNHGY and CDR2 is SAAAGT in the germline V gene. The CDR3 is 21 amino acids. V shed 2 bases and J 2 bases; nucleotides not matched to a gene: 17. Study-level findings and limits: Among TCR sequences, most were rare, though some public TCRs appeared in many donors. Productive status was seen about 90% or about 30% of the time for most TCR beta V segments in an earlier analysis. A highly shared variant cluster was judged a likely technical artifact.

PCR primers comprised 60 Vbeta and 13 Jbeta primers. Assay used: immunoSEQ multiplex PCR; TCRdb lists only in-frame clones, some missing. The sample yields under 150,000 clones, about 80% seen once. The receptor was isolated from a middle-aged woman in good health and CMV-seropositive. The source material was PBMCs. The rearrangement links TRBV6-8 to TRBJ2-1, with 11 bases fitting TRBD2. The chain's CDR3 is CASSYNRLAGREPIAYNEQFF. DNA for the CDR3: TGTGCCAGCAGTTACAATCGACTAGCGGGAAGGGAGCCCATTGCCTACAATGAGCAGTTCTTC.